These T cell receptor beta chains were read from a single sample in a study of tumor-infiltrating lymphocytes in primary liver carcinoma. TCRdb ran MiXCR on the multiplex PCR reads and lists one entry per CDR3 protein. The repertoire holds hundreds of thousands of distinct CDR3 sequences, with 45% to 70% as singletons. The specimen sequenced was peripheral blood. These receptors were taken from a woman aged 30 to 39 with primary liver carcinoma and hepatitis B virus infection. The CDR3 runs from the conserved cysteine through the conserved F or W.

V	J	CDR3
TRBV30	TRBJ2-3	CAWSVGSPDTRYF
TRBV5-1	TRBJ2-1	CASRSGGNEQFF
TRBV7-9	TRBJ2-3	CASSFGRDTRDTQYF
TRBV5-5	TRBJ2-6	CASSARDRGDSGANVLTF
TRBV11-2	TRBJ2-5	CASSCSGMGETQHF
TRBV12-3/TRBV12-4	TRBJ2-3	CASSPRTGSTDTQYF
TRBV6-1	TRBJ1-1	CASSEGGEAFF
TRBV29-1	TRBJ2-1	CSVEQSGREQFF
TRBV5-4	TRBJ2-7	CASSPPHKTYEQYF
TRBV24-1	TRBJ2-1	CATSEPGLARYNEQFF
TRBV4-2	TRBJ2-7	CASSQDLGEGPSYEQYF
TRBV5-4	TRBJ2-5	CASSPGGMEEETQYF
TRBV4-3	TRBJ2-7	CANSQAGLAGAEQYF
TRBV7-3	TRBJ2-1	CASSFQAGRYNEQFF
TRBV11-2	TRBJ2-7	CASSARQVNSYEQYF
TRBV29-1	TRBJ2-5	CSVETRETQYF
TRBV6-6	TRBJ1-1	CASEQGGNTEACF
TRBV5-6	TRBJ2-7	CASSLGWLDEQYF
TRBV28	TRBJ2-1	CASSETTGSGEQFF
TRBV4-1	TRBJ2-6	CATSQDAGPSGANVLTF
TRBV6-2/TRBV6-3	TRBJ1-2	CASSYSSNYGYIF
TRBV11-3	TRBJ2-1	CASSLLRESMGNVQFF
TRBV7-8	TRBJ2-5	CACSLPSGRVETQYF
TRBV6-1	TRBJ2-3	CASTQGASPTDTQYF
TRBV28	TRBJ2-6	CASSLVARGANVVTF
TRBV4-3	TRBJ2-5	CASGQDPYGAIQETQYF
TRBV19	TRBJ2-1	CASSIRLAGVYNEQFF
TRBV14	TRBJ1-2	CASSQGVSYGYTF
TRBV6-2/TRBV6-3	TRBJ2-7	CDSSWGDNEQYF
TRBV4-3	TRBJ2-5	CASSQAASGRALETQYF
TRBV4-2	TRBJ1-2	CASSQGTLDPDTF
TRBV6-1	TRBJ2-3	CASSELGGASTDTQYF
TRBV29-1	TRBJ1-2	CSDHGGSKGYTF
TRBV7-9	TRBJ2-1	CVSSLGQGAVNEQFF
TRBV7-9	TRBJ1-4	CASSSNAATNEKLFF
TRBV4-1	TRBJ2-3	CASSHPWADAGWVSGTDTQYF
TRBV5-1	TRBJ2-1	CASSSGLLTYNEHFF
TRBV4-2	TRBJ2-1	CASSQDMGDASEQFF
TRBV11-2	TRBJ2-3	CASSLRAGGFTNTRYF
TRBV5-4	TRBJ2-7	CASSLASGRKSSYEQYF
TRBV11-2	TRBJ2-5	CASSLSGDQETQYF
TRBV7-8	TRBJ2-6	CASSPKGGYGANVLTF
TRBV28	TRBJ2-3	CASSLPILSDTQYF
TRBV6-5	TRBJ2-7	CASRKSNHLWSYEQYF
TRBV6-6	TRBJ2-1	CASSYSLRRGLAGGEQFF
TRBV12-3/TRBV12-4	TRBJ1-1	CASSPLHRGSTEAFF
TRBV6-2/TRBV6-3	TRBJ2-7	CASSGGPDRGLDYEQYF
TRBV30	TRBJ1-5	CAWNVLDRSQPQHF